This TCR beta chain stems from a study of monozygotic twins with inflammatory bowel disease. The CDR3 is 13 amino acids. TCRdb re-called the 5' RACE reads and shows each CDR3 protein once, DNA omitted. The table for this sample gives about 110,000 distinct CDR3 sequences. Sequencing was performed on blood. The receptor was derived from a human donor with ulcerative colitis or Crohn's disease, or a healthy co-twin of an affected twin (not recorded which). This chain uses TRBV12-3 or TRBV12-4 with TRBJ1-1; TCRdb outputs TRBD1, but without DNA this stays unchecked. Here the CDR3 reads CASKPGGNTEAFF.